This TCR beta chain was obtained from a study of human T cells and chemical hapten exposure. Study context: In the roughly 25-week study, patients were dosed weekly with diphenylcyclopropenone on the scalp throughout.

TCRdb redid the calling of the RACE reads with MiXCR, one entry per CDR3 protein. The sample includes 270,000 or so distinct CDR3 sequences, roughly 7.4% of them seen just once. Indicated time point: pre-sensitization, week 0. The treatment is: therapeutic diphenylcyclopropenone sensitization with weekly scalp DPC. Germline CDR1 MNHEY, CDR2 SVGAGI. The length of the CDR3 is 13 residues. Deletions cut 6 bases from V and 1 base from J, with 9 bases between. This clonotype was detected ten times or more. The clonotype originates from a man aged 18 to 29 with alopecia areata. Some clones in this sample may be carry-over from other donors' samples. The J gene is TRBJ1-1, the V gene TRBV6-5; D gene uncertain. The sequencing used whole blood, collected in connection with sensitization to the hapten diphenylcyclopropenone (DPC). DNA of the CDR3: TGTGCCAGCAGAAGGACGGAGAACACTGAAGCTTTCTTT. The encoded protein is CASRRTENTEAFF.